The 3 T cell receptor beta chains presented below share a single source sample, sequenced in a study of low-dose radiotherapy and immunotherapy resistance in tumors. Covering alpha and beta chains, TRAV- and TRBV-specific primers were used for the first-strand cDNA. For amplifying TCRs, the PCR ran for about 19 cycles with Phusion, which was used together with a constant-region primer and the adapter on the V primers. From the reads, TCRdb called clonotypes with MiXCR, one entry per CDR3 protein. Counted here are tens of thousands of distinct CDR3 sequences, roughly a sixth occurring once; the ten biggest clones make up 2.8%. Time point denoted: before trial treatment. Sequencing was performed on PBMCs, taken before treatment. The origin of the receptors is a male donor with prostate cancer.

This clonotype has ten or more counts. The rearrangement joins TRBV7-8 to TRBJ2-7; D is possibly TRBD2 (5 bases). The CDR3 sequence is 15 residues long. Germline V gene lookup returns CDR1 SGHVS and CDR2 FQNEAQ. V lost 5 bases and J 0 bases, leaving 14 bases between the germline ends. The CDR3 DNA follows: TGTGCCAGCAGCCCACATCGGACTTCCTCCTACGAGCAGTACTTC. Translated, it gives CASSPHRTSSYEQYF.

This clonotype came up many times. This CDR3 reads CASSLGASSGNTIYF. CDR3 nucleotides: TGCGCCAGCAGCTTGGGGGCGAGCTCTGGAAACACCATATATTTT. The gene calls are TRBV5-1 and TRBJ1-3, with D unresolved. The CDR3 covers 15 residues. The germline V gene encodes CDR1 SGHRS and CDR2 YFSETQ. Between the trimmed V and J ends, which lost 0 bases and 0 bases, there was a span of 7 bases.

Ten or more counts support this clonotype. The V gene is TRBV7-3, the J gene TRBJ2-1; TRBD1 or TRBD2 may be the D gene (7 bases each). Trimming removed 2 bases from V and 4 bases from J, with 12 bases in between. This CDR3 is built from 15 residues. Germline V gives CDR1 SGHTA, CDR2 FQGTGA. CDR3 residues: CASSLQGGPYNEQFF. The CDR3 DNA reads as TGTGCCAGCAGCTTACAGGGGGGGCCTTACAATGAGCAGTTCTTC.